These T cell receptor beta chains were read from a single sample in a study of T cell repertoires in cytomegalovirus infection. From the reads, TCRdb called clonotypes with MiXCR, one entry per CDR3 protein. The sample has 900,000 to 950,000 distinct CDR3 sequences; approximately 31% are singletons. These receptors are not linked to any known antigen. Sequencing used cultured CD8+ T cells from PBMCs, obtained from culture after CMV antigen stimulation. The origin of the receptors is a human donor in good health (CMV status not recorded). Some clones in this sample may be carry-over from other donors' samples. Both conserved end residues are trimmed from each CDR3.

TRBV18 ASSPYSDTEAF
TRBV7-3 ASSQSPEQF
TRBV7-8 ASSLQTAGGYT
TRBV7-9 ATPITGNTIY
TRBV12-3/TRBV12-4 ASSYGGLALSEY
TRBV28 ASSSTPAVSGNTIY
TRBV6-2/TRBV6-3 ASSFTIIGYT
TRBV6-2/TRBV6-3 ASSYSDLNEQF
TRBV11-3 ASSLGASGGSYEQY
TRBV2 ASSLGQRMNQPQH
TRBV5-6 ASSFRDLYEQY
TRBV2 ASSLASGVQETQY
TRBV7-6 ASSLEGRRVDEQF
TRBV7-8 ASSLLGDILQPQH
TRBV4-1 ASSQEGPETQY
TRBV27 ASSKRGASNTEAF
TRBV15 ATSKGFEDTGELF
TRBV9 ASSPWERNTEAF
TRBV28 ANGQGFNQPQH
TRBV5-1 ASSLAGAPTVNTGELF
TRBV7-6 ASSLARASTYEQY
TRBV6-2/TRBV6-3 ASSWNSWGGWTEAF
TRBV6-5 ASSKPGTYGYT
TRBV7-4 ASNGQGASYGYT
TRBV6-1 ASSYQGGPDTQY
TRBV20-1 SARDWTGETGELF
TRBV27 ASCLQGGGTEAF
TRBV2 ASTAVRGTNEQF
TRBV7-6 ASSLAPGLFNQPQH
TRBV19 ASSVGTPPYT
TRBV7-9 ASSLVGADEKLF
TRBV5-6 ASSLGRTATDTQY
TRBV7-9 ASSFLRGAGTSTDTQY
TRBV2 ASRPSYVEQF
TRBV14 ASSHQGQGAYNEQF
TRBV7-1 ANRGTGDFYGYT
TRBV24-1 ATSEGAGRVTDTQY
TRBV27 ASSYGTRIYNEQF
TRBV2 ASRFRAKETQY
TRBV19 ASSIRQGSNQPQH
TRBV6-5 ASSYEELAVNTGELF
TRBV9 ASSVGGREEKLF
TRBV10-3 AISDHRLNTGELF
TRBV25-1 ASRRGGANTEAF
TRBV7-2 ASSSEPTTGLETQY
TRBV20-1 SARERGVREGYEQY
TRBV6-1 ASKEGGTGELF
TRBV19 ASSIQRGGLRRKTQY
TRBV7-9 ASSFVREETQY